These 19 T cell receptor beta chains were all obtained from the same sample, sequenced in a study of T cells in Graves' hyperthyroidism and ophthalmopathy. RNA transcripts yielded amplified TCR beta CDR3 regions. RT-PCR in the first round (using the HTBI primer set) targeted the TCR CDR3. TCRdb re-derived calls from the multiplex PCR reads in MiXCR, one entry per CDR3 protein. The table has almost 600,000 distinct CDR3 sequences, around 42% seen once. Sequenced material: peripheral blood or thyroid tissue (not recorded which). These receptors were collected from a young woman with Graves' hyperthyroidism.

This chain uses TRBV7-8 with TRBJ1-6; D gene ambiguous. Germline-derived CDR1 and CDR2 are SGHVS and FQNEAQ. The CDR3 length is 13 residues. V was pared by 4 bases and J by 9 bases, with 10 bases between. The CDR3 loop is CASSWRSGSPLHF. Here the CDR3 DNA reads TGTGCCAGCAGCTGGAGGAGTGGTTCACCCCTCCACTTT.

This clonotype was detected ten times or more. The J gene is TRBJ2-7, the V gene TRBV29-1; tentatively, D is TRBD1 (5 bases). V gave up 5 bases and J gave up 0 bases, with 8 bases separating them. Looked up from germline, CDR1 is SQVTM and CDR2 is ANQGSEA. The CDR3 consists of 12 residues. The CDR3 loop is CSVRTLSYEQYF. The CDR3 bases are TGCAGCGTTAGGACACTCTCCTACGAGCAGTACTTC.

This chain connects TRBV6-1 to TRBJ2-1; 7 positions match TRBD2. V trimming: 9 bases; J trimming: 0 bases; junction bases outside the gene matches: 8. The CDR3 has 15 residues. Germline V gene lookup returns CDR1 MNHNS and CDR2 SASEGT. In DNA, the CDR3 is TGTGCCAGTCTAGAGCGGGATAGCTCCTACAATGAGCAGTTCTTC. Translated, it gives CASLERDSSYNEQFF.

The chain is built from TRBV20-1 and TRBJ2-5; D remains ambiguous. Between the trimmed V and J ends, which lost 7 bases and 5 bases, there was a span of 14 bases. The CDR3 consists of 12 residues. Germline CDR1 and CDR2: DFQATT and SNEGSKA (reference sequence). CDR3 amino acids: CSVSATRETQYF. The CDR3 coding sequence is TGCAGTGTATCGGCGACCCGGGAGACCCAGTACTTC.

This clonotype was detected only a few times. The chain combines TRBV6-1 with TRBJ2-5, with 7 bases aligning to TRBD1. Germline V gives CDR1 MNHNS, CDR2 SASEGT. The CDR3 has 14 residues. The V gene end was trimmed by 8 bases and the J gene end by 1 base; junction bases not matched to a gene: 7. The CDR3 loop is CASLQGPLQETQYF. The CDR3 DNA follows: TGTGCCAGCCTACAGGGGCCTCTCCAAGAGACCCAGTACTTC.

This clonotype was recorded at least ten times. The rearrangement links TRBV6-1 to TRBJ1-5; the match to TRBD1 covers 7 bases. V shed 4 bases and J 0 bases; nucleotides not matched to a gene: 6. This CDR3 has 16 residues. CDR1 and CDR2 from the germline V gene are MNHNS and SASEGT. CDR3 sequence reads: CASSAWTGYSNQPQHF. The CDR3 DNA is TGTGCCAGCAGTGCCTGGACAGGCTATAGCAATCAGCCCCAGCATTTT.

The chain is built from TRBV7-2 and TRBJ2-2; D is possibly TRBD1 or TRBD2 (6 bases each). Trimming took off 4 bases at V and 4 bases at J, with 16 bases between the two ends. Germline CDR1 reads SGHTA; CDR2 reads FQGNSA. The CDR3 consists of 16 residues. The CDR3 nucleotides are TGTGCCAGCAGCTCTGGACGGGGGCGCGGCACCGGGGAGCTGTTTTTT. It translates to CASSSGRGRGTGELFF. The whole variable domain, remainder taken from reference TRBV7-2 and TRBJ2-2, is GAGVSQSPSNKVTEKGKDVELRCDPISGHTALYWYRQSLGQGLEFLIYFQGNSAPDKSGLPSDRFSAERTGGSVSTLTIQRTQQEDSAVYLCASSSGRGRGTGELFFGEGSRLTVL.

CDR3 sequence reads: CSVIGTGQNSPLHF. DNA of the CDR3: TGCAGCGTCATCGGGACAGGACAAAATTCACCCCTCCACTTT. The V gene is TRBV29-1, the J gene TRBJ1-6; 8 bases map to TRBD1. This CDR3 is built from 14 residues. CDR1 SQVTM and CDR2 ANQGSEA come from the germline V gene. The ends lost 6 bases at V and 7 bases at J; junction bases unmatched: 8. The variable domain in full, with the rest retrieved from reference TRBV29-1 and TRBJ1-6, is SAVISQKPSRDICQRGTSLTIQCQVDSQVTMMFWYRQQPGQSLTLIATANQGSEATYESGFVIDKFPISRPNLTFSTLTVSNMSPEDSSIYLCSVIGTGQNSPLHFGNGTRLTVT.

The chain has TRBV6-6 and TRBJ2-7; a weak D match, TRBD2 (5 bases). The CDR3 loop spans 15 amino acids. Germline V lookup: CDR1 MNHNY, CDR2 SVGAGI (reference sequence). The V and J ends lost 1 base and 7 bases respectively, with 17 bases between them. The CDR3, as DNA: TGTGCCAGCAGTTACTTAGCGACATCCTACAATGAGCAGTACTTC. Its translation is CASSYLATSYNEQYF.

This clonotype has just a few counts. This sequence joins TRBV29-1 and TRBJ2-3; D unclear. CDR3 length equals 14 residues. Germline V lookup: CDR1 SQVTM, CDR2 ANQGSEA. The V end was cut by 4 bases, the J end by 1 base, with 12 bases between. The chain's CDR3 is CSVADGWGTDTQYF. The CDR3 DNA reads TGCAGCGTTGCCGACGGGTGGGGCACAGATACGCAGTATTTT.

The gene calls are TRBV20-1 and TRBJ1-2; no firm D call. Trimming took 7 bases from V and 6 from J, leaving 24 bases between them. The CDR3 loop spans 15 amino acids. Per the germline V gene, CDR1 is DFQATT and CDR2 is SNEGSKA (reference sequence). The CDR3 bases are TGCAGTGTGGTAGCGAAGCGGGCGGGAGATGATGGCTACACCTTC. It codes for CSVVAKRAGDDGYTF.

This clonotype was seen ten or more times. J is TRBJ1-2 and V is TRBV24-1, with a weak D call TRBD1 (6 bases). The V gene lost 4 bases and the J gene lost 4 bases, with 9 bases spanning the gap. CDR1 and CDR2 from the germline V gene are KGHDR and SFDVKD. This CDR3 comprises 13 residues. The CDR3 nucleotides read TGTGCCACCAGTGACCAGGACAGCTATGGCTACACCTTC. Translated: CATSDQDSYGYTF.

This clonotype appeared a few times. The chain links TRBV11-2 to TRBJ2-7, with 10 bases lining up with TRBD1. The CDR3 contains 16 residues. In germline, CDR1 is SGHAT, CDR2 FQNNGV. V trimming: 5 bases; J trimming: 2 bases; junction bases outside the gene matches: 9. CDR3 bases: TGTGCCAGCAGCCCGACTGTGGGACAGGGGCCCTACGAGCAGTACTTC. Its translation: CASSPTVGQGPYEQYF.

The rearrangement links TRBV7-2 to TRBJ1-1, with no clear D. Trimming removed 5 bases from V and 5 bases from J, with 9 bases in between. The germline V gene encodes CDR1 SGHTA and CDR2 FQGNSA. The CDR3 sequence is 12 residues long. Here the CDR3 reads CASSISGTEAFF. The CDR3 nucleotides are TGTGCCAGCAGCATTAGTGGGACTGAAGCTTTCTTT.

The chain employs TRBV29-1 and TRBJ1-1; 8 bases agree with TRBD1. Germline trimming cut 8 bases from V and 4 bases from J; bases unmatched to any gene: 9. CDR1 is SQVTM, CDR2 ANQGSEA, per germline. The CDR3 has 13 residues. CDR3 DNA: TGCAGCCAAGACAGGGGAGGAGGCACTGAAGCTTTCTTT. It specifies CSQDRGGGTEAFF.

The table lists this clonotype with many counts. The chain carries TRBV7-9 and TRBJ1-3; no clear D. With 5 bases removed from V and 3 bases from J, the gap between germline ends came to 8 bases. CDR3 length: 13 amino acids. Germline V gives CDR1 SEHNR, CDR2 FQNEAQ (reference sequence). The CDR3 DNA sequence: TGTGCCAGCAGCCCAGGTTATGGAAACACCATATATTTT. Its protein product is CASSPGYGNTIYF.

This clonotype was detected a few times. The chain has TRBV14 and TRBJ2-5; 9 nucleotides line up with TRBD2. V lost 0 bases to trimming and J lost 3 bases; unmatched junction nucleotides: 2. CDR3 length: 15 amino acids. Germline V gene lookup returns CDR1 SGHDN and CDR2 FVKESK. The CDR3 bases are TGTGCCAGCAGCCAAGATCGGACTAGCGAAGAGACCCAGTACTTC. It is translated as CASSQDRTSEETQYF.

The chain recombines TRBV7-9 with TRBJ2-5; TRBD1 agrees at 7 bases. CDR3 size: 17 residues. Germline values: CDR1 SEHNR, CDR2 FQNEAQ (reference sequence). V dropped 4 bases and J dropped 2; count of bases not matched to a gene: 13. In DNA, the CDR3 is TGTGCCAGCAGCTCCCGACAGGGTCTAGGGGAACAAGAGACCCAGTACTTC. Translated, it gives CASSSRQGLGEQETQYF.

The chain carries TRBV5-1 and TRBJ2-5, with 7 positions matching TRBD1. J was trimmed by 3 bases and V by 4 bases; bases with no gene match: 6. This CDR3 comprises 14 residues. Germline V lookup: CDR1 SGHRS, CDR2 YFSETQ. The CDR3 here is CASSHLGQKETQYF. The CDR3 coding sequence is TGCGCCAGCAGCCACTTGGGACAGAAAGAGACCCAGTACTTC. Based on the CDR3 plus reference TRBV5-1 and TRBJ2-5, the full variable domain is KAGVTQTPRYLIKTRGQQVTLSCSPISGHRSVSWYQQTPGQGLQFLFEYFSETQRNKGNFPGRFSGRQFSNSRSEMNVSTLELGDSALYLCASSHLGQKETQYFGPGTRLLVL.